The clone carrying this T cell receptor beta chain was found a few times. No antigen is known for it. These data originate in a study of PD-1 blockade in classical Hodgkin lymphoma. TCRdb's copy holds only in-frame clones and misses some; the assay was immunoSEQ multiplex PCR. The table includes about 22,000 clones, roughly two thirds detected once. No patient escaped relapse after autologous stem cell transplantation, and brentuximab vedotin exposure varied. The study, taken as a whole, reports: Similar baseline diversity was found in complete responders and newly diagnosed patients. By C4D1, diversity of CD4+ TCRs had risen significantly, whereas that of CD8+ TCRs had not.

Trimming took 0 bases from V and 1 from J; bases not matched to a gene: 5. This CDR3 has 16 residues. In germline, CDR1 is LGHNA, CDR2 YSLEER. This receptor was taken from a human donor with classical Hodgkin lymphoma. The sequences come from peripheral blood mononuclear cells (PBMCs), collected at baseline. The gene calls are TRBV4-3 and TRBJ2-7, with TRBD2 identical over 8 bases. CDR3 nucleotide sequence: TGCGCCAGCAGCCAAGAAGCCAGCGGGGGTTCCTACGAGCAGTACTTC. This codes for CASSQEASGGSYEQYF.